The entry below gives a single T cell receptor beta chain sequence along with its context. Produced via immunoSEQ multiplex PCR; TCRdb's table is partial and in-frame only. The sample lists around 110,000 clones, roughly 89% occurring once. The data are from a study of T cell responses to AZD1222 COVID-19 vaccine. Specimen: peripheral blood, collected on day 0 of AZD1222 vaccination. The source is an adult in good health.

The CDR3 loop reads CANDRVLTQFF. DNA of the CDR3: TGTGCCAACGACAGGGTTCTAACGCAGTTCTTC. This chain links TRBV5-6 with TRBJ2-1, with TRBD1 matching 7 bases. CDR1 and CDR2 (germline): SGHDT, YYEEEE. CDR3 length: 11 residues. V trimming: 9 bases; J trimming: 12 bases; junction bases outside the gene matches: 9.